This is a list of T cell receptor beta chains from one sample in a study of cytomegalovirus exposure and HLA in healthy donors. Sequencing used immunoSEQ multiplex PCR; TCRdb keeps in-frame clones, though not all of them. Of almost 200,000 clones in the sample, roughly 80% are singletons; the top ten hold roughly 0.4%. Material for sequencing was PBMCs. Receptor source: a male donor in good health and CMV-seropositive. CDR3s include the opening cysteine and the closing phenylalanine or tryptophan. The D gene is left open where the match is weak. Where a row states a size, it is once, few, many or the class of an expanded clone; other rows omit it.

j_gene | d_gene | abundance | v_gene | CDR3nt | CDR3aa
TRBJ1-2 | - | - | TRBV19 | TGTGCCAGTAGTATATCTACAGGGAACTATGGCTACACCTTC | CASSISTGNYGYTF
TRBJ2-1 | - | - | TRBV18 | TGTGCCAGCTCACCACCGGGGGGATTGGCCTACAATGAGCAGTTCTTC | CASSPPGGLAYNEQFF
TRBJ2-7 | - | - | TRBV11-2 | TGTGCCAGCAGCCTAGTCAGGCCCGAGCAGTACTTC | CASSLVRPEQYF
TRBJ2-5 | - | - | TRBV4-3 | TGCGCCAGCAGCCAAGAAAACTACGACAGGGAGACCCAGTACTTC | CASSQENYDRETQYF
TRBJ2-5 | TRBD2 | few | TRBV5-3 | TGTGCCAGATCCGGGACTAGCGGGAGCGGAGTAGAGACCCAGTACTTC | CARSGTSGSGVETQYF
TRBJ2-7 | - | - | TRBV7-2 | TGTGCCAGCAGCCTACCTTTAAACAGGGCTAAGGCCGAGCAGTACTTC | CASSLPLNRAKAEQYF
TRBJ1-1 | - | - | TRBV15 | TGTGCCACCAGCAGAGAACGAGTTGTCACTGAAGCTTTCTTT | CATSRERVVTEAFF
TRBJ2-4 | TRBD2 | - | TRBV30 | TGTGCCTGGAGTGTATCCGGGGGGAGAAACATTCAGTACTTC | CAWSVSGGRNIQYF
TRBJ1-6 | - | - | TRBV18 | TGTGCCAGCTCACCGTCCGTTAATTCACCCCTCCACTTT | CASSPSVNSPLHF
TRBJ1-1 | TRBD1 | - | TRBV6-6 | TGTGCCAGCAGAAGACAGGGGATGAACACTGAAGCTTTCTTT | CASRRQGMNTEAFF
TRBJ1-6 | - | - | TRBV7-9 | TGTGCCAGCAGCTTAGGGGGGGATTCACCCCTCCACTTT | CASSLGGDSPLHF
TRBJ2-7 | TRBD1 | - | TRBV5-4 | TGTGCCAGCAGCTTTCAGGGGGCCTACGAGCAGTACTTC | CASSFQGAYEQYF
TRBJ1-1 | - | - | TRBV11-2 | TGTGCCAGCAGCCCGGGGGGCGTCTACGACACTGAAGCTTTCTTT | CASSPGGVYDTEAFF
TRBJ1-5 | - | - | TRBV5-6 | TGTGCCAGCAGCTTGGCCTTCCGACAGGCCGAGCCCCAGCATTTT | CASSLAFRQAEPQHF
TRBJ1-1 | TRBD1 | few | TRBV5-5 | TGTGCCAGCAGCGTCCAGGGGGGCCTCACTGGCACTGAAGCTTTCTTT | CASSVQGGLTGTEAFF
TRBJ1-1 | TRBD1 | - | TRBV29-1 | TGCAGCGTTGGGACAGGAATATCGAACACTGAAGCTTTCTTT | CSVGTGISNTEAFF
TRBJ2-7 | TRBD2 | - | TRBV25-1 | TGTGCCAGCGGGGGCGGGGGGCACTACGAGCAGTACTTC | CASGGGGHYEQYF
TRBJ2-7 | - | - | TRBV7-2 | TGTGCCAGCAGCGTTCTAGCGACCGGAAACGAGCAGTACTTC | CASSVLATGNEQYF
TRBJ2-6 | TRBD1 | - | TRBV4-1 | TGCGCCAGCAGCCACCCGGGACAGGGAACCGGGGCCAACGTCCTGACTTTC | CASSHPGQGTGANVLTF
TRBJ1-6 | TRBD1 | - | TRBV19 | TGTGCCAGTAGTCTTGACCGGGACAGCAATTCACCCCTCCACTTT | CASSLDRDSNSPLHF
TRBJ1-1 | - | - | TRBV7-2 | TGTGCCAGCAGCGCCAGACAGGAACCCACTGAAGCTTTCTTT | CASSARQEPTEAFF
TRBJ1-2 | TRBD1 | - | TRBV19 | TGTGCCAGTAGTATTTCCCGGACAGGCAACTATGGCTACACCTTC | CASSISRTGNYGYTF
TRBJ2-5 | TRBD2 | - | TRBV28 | TGTGCCAGCAGTTCCCCCCCGGGAGGGACAGAGACCCAGTACTTC | CASSSPPGGTETQYF
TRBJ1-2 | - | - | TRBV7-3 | TGTGCCAGCAGCCCGGACAGCTATGGCTACACCTTC | CASSPDSYGYTF
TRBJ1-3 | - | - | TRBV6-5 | TGTGCCAGCAGTTACGCACGCATCGACTTTGGAAACACCATATATTTT | CASSYARIDFGNTIYF
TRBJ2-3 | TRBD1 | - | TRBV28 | TGTGCCAGTCATACAGGGGTCACAGATACGCAGTATTTT | CASHTGVTDTQYF
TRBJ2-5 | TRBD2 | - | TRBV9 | TGTGCCAGCAGCGTTTCAACGGGAGGGCAAGAGACCCAGTACTTC | CASSVSTGGQETQYF
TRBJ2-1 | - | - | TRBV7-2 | TGTGCCAGCAGAAACCGAGCAGCGGTAGGTGAGCAGTTCTTC | CASRNRAAVGEQFF
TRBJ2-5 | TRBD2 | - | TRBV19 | TGTGCCAGTAGTACCCCGGGACTAGCGGGAGTTGTGGAGACCCAGTACTTC | CASSTPGLAGVVETQYF
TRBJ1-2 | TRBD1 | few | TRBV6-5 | TGTGCCAGCAGTTACGGGACAGGGCTATCCTATGGCTACACCTTC | CASSYGTGLSYGYTF
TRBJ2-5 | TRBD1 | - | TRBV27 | TGTGCCAGCAGCCCATCAGGGGGCGAAGAGACCCAGTACTTC | CASSPSGGEETQYF